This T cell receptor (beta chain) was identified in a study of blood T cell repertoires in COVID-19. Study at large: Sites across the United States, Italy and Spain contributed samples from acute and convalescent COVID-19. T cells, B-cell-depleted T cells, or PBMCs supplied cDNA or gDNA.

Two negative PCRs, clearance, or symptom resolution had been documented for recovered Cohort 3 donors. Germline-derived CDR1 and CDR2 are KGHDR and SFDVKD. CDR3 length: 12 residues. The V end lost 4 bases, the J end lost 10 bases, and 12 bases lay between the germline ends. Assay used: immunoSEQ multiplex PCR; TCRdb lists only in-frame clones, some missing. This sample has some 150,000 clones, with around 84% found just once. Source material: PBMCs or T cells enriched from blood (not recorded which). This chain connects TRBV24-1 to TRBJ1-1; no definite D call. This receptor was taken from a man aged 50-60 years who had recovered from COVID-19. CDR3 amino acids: CATSEPGGRAFF. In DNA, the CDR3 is TGTGCCACCAGTGAACCGGGAGGGAGAGCTTTCTTT.